This TCR beta chain appears in the sequencing data of a study of T cells after yellow fever vaccination. A 5'RACE template-switching step, the method used to make TCR cDNA, added a universal primer site and UMIs. Using its own MiXCR run on the 5' RACE reads, TCRdb lists one record per CDR3 protein. The repertoire holds fewer than 650,000 distinct CDR3 sequences, with 21% as singletons. The CDR3 has 13 residues. Per the germline V gene, CDR1 is SGHRS and CDR2 is YFSETQ. About this clonotype: One end of the junction does not line up with germline, which may come from a read error.

The chain carries TRBV5-1 and TRBJ2-3, with D perhaps assigned TRBD1 or TRBD2 (6 bases each). The sample consisted of PBMCs, taken about 20 days after the first yellow fever vaccination. This sequence originates from a man younger than 35 who received the YFV17D yellow fever vaccine. The CDR3 here is CASSLRGGDTQYF. The CDR3 nucleotides are TGTGCCAGCAGCCTTCGAGGGGGGGATACGCAGTATTTT.